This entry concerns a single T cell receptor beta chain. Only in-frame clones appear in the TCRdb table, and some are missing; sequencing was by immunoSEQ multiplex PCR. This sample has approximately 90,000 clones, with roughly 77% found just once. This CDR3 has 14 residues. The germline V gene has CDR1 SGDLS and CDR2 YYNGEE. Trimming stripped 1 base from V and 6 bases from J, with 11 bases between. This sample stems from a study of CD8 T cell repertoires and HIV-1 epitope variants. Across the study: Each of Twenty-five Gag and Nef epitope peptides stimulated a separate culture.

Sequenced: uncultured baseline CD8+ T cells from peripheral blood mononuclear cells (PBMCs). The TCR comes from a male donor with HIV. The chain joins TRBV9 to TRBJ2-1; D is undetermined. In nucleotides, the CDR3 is TGTGCCAGCAGCGTAAGGGTCGGGTTCAATGAGCAGTTCTTC. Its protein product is CASSVRVGFNEQFF.